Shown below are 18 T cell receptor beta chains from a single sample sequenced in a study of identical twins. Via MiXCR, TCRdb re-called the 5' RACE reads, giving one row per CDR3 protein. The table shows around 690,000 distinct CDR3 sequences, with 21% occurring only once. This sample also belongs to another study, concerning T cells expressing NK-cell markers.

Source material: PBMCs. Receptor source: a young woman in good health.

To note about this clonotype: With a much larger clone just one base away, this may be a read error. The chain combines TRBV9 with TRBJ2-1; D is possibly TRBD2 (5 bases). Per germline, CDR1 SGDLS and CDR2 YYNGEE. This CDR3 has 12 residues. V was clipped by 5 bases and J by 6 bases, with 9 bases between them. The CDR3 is CASRGVGNEQFF. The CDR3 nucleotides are TGTGCCAGCAGGGGAGTGGGCAATGAGCAGTTCTTC.

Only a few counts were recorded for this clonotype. CDR3 loop: CASNGGQSSGNTIYF. CDR3 DNA sequence: TGTGCCAGCAACGGAGGACAGTCCTCTGGAAACACCATATATTTT. This chain uses TRBV6-1 with TRBJ1-3; possible D gene TRBD1, 6 bases. The V end lost 7 bases, the J end lost 0 bases, and 13 bases lay between the germline ends. This CDR3 comprises 15 residues. In germline, CDR1 is MNHNS, CDR2 SASEGT.

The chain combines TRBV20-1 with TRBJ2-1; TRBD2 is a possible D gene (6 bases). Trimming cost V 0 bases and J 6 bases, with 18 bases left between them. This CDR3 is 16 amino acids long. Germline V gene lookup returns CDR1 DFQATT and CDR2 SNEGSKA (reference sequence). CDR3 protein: CSARDRPGRRGNEQFF. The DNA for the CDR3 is TGCAGTGCTAGAGACCGCCCGGGAAGGAGGGGCAATGAGCAGTTCTTC.

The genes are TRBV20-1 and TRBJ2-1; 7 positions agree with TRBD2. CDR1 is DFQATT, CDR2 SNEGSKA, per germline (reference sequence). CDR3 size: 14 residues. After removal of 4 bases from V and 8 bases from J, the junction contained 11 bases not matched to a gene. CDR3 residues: CSAIRTSGTHEQFF. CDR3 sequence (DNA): TGCAGTGCTATCAGGACTAGTGGGACCCATGAGCAGTTCTTC.

DNA for the CDR3: TGCGCCAGCAGCCTACAGACCGGGCAGCCCCAGCATTTT. This translates into CASSLQTGQPQHF. The chain uses TRBV5-1 and TRBJ1-5, with unresolved D. CDR3 length equals 13 residues. V was clipped by 4 bases and J by 7 bases, with 12 bases between them. Looked up from germline, CDR1 is SGHRS and CDR2 is YFSETQ.

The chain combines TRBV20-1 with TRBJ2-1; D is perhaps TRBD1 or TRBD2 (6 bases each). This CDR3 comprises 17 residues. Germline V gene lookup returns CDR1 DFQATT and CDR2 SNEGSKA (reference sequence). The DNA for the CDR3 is TGCTGCGCCAGAGGCCCGGGTCCGGGGGCGACTTACAATGAGCAGTTCTTC. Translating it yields CCARGPGPGATYNEQFF.

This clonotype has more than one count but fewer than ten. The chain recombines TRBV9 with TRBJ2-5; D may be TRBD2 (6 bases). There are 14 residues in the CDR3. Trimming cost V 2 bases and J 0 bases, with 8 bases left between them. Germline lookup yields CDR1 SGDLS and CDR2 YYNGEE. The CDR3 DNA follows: TGTGCCAGCAGCGTGGGAGGTAACCAAGAGACCCAGTACTTC. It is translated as CASSVGGNQETQYF.

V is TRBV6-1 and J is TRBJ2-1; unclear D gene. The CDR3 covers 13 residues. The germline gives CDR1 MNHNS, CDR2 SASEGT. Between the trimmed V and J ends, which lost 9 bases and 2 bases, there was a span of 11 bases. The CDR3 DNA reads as TGTGCCAGTAGACAAATCACCTACAATGAGCAGTTCTTC. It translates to CASRQITYNEQFF.

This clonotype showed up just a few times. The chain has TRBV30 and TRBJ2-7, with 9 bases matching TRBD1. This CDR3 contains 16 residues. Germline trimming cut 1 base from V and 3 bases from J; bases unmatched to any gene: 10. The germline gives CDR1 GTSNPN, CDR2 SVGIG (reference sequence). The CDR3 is CAWSGSRTGEYYEQYF. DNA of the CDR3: TGTGCCTGGAGTGGTTCAAGGACAGGGGAATACTACGAGCAGTACTTC.

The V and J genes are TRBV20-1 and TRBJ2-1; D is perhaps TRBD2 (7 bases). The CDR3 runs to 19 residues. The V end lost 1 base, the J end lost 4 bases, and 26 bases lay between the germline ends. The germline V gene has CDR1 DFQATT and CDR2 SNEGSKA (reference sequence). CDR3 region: CSARALSGLGGGTYNEQFF. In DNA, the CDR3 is TGCAGTGCTAGAGCCCTATCGGGCCTAGGGGGGGGGACTTACAATGAGCAGTTCTTC.

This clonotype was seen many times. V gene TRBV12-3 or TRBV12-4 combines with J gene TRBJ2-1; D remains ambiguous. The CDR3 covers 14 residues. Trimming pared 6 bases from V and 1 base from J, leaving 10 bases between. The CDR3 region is CASSRAVSYNEQFF. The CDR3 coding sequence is TGTGCCAGCAGCCGCGCGGTGTCCTACAATGAGCAGTTCTTC.

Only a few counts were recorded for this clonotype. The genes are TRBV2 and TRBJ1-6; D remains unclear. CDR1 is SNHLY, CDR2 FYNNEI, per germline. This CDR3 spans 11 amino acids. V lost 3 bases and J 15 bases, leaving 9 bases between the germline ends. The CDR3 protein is CASSDGWHLHF. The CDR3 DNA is TGTGCCAGCAGTGATGGGTGGCACCTCCACTTT.

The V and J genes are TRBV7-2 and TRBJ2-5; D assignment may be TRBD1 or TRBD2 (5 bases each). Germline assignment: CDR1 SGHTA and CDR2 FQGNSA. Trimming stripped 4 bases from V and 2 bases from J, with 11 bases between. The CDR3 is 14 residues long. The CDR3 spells CASSSGRLQETQYF. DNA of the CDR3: TGTGCCAGCAGCTCGGGACGTCTACAAGAGACCCAGTACTTC.

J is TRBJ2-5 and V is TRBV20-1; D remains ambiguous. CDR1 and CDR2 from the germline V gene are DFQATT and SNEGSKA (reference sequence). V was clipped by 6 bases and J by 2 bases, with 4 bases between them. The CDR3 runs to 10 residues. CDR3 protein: CSAKQETQYF. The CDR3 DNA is TGCAGTGCGAAACAAGAGACCCAGTACTTC.

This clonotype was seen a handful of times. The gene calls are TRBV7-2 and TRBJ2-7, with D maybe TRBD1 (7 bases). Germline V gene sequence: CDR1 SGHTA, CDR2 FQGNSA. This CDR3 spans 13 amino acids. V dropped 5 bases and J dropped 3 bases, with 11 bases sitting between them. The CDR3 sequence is CASSGGGRYEQYF. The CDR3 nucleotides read TGTGCCAGCAGCGGAGGGGGCCGCTACGAGCAGTACTTC.

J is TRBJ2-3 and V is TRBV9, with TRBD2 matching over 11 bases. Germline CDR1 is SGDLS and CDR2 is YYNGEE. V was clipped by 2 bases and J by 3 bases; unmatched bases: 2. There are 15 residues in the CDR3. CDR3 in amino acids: CASSVLAGGTDTQYF. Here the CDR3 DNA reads TGTGCCAGCAGCGTGCTAGCGGGAGGTACAGATACGCAGTATTTT.

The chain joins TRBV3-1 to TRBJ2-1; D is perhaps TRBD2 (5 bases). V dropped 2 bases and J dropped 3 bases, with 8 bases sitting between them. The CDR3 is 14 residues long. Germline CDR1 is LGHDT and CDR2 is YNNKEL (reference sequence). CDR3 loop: CASSQLDYYNEQFF. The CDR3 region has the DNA TGTGCCAGCAGCCAACTAGACTACTACAATGAGCAGTTCTTC.

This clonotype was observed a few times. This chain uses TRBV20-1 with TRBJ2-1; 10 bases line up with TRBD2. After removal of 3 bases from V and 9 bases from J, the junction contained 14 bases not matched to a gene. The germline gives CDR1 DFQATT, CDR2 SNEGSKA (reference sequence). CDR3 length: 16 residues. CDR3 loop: CSARTRQGSGRSEQFF. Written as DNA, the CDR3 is TGCAGTGCTAGGACTCGTCAGGGTAGCGGGAGGTCTGAGCAGTTCTTC.